The 24 T cell receptor beta chains below come from one sample, sequenced in a study of cytomegalovirus exposure and HLA in healthy donors. Vbeta (60) and Jbeta (13) primers were used in the PCR. Assay used: immunoSEQ multiplex PCR; TCRdb lists only in-frame clones, some missing. The table shows 100,000 to 150,000 clones, with under 10% occurring only once. Sequencing used PBMCs. The receptors shown here come from a woman aged 35 to 49 in good health and CMV-seropositive.

This rearrangement joins TRBV7-2 to TRBJ1-5; D gene ambiguous. The ends were cut back, 0 bases at V and 3 bases at J, with 12 bases in the middle. The germline gives CDR1 SGHTA, CDR2 FQGNSA. The length of the CDR3 is 16 residues. The CDR3 is CASSLAAGLINQPQHF. DNA of the CDR3: TGTGCCAGCAGCTTAGCGGCGGGATTGATCAATCAGCCCCAGCATTTT.

As concerns this clone: At one boundary the junction diverges from the germline segment, which might be a read error. The chain is built from TRBV2 and TRBJ1-2; D perhaps matches TRBD1 (5 bases). Looked up from germline, CDR1 is SNHLY and CDR2 is FYNNEI. The length of the CDR3 is 12 residues. The CDR3 DNA follows: TGTGCCAGCAGGGAAGACAGCTATGGCTACACCTTC. Translation: CASREDSYGYTF.

This clone was seen only a few times. The chain couples TRBV5-4 to TRBJ1-2, with TRBD1 matching 7 bases. After removal of 4 bases from V and 8 bases from J, the junction contained 8 bases not matched to a gene. The CDR3 length is 13 residues. CDR1 is SGHNT, CDR2 YYREEE, per germline (reference sequence). The CDR3 is CASSPDRVDGYTF. In DNA form, the CDR3 reads TGTGCCAGCAGCCCAGACAGGGTAGACGGCTACACCTTC.

This clone has just a few counts. The V and J genes are TRBV7-2 and TRBJ1-5; 8 positions agree with TRBD1. Trimming at V came to 2 bases and at J to 5 bases, leaving 8 bases not matched to a gene. CDR3 length: 16 amino acids. Germline V gene data show CDR1 as SGHTA and CDR2 as FQGNSA. In DNA, the CDR3 is TGTGCCAGCAGCTTACCAGGACAGGGTCGGCATCAGCCCCAGCATTTT. As protein: CASSLPGQGRHQPQHF. Looking up the rest from reference TRBV7-2 and TRBJ1-5 gives the full variable domain: GAGVSQSPSNKVTEKGKDVELRCDPISGHTALYWYRQSLGQGLEFLIYFQGNSAPDKSGLPSDRFSAERTGGSVSTLTIQRTQQEDSAVYLCASSLPGQGRHQPQHFGDGTRLSIL.

This sequence joins TRBV7-2 and TRBJ1-1, with a weak D call TRBD1 (5 bases). The CDR3 runs to 12 residues. V was cut by 6 bases and J by 4 bases, with 9 bases left in between. Germline-derived CDR1 and CDR2 are SGHTA and FQGNSA. CDR3 bases: TGTGCCAGCAGGCGGGGGGGCACTGAAGCTTTCTTT. Its protein product is CASRRGGTEAFF.

The CDR3 DNA reads as TGCAGTGCTAGAGTGGAGCCCGCGGCTTTCTTT. Translated, it gives CSARVEPAAFF. The chain has TRBV20-1 and TRBJ1-1; D ambiguous. Germline V lookup: CDR1 DFQATT, CDR2 SNEGSKA (reference sequence). This CDR3 has 11 residues. V dropped 1 base and J dropped 11 bases, with 11 bases sitting between them.

This clone was seen a few times. The same CDR3 can be traced to other DNA sequences in this sample. The chain carries TRBV5-1 and TRBJ1-2, with 8 bases lining up with TRBD1. Germline values: CDR1 SGHRS, CDR2 YFSETQ. The CDR3 has 15 residues. J gave up 2 bases and V 0 bases, and 3 bases lay outside the gene matches. CDR3 DNA: TGCGCCAGCAGCTTGGTTTCAGGGGGCAACTATGGCTACACCTTC. It is translated as CASSLVSGGNYGYTF. Using reference TRBV5-1 and TRBJ1-2 for the parts outside the CDR3, the full variable domain is KAGVTQTPRYLIKTRGQQVTLSCSPISGHRSVSWYQQTPGQGLQFLFEYFSETQRNKGNFPGRFSGRQFSNSRSEMNVSTLELGDSALYLCASSLVSGGNYGYTFGSGTRLTVV.

This rearrangement joins TRBV5-1 to TRBJ2-3, with 9 positions matching TRBD2. This CDR3 is built from 16 residues. Germline lookup yields CDR1 SGHRS and CDR2 YFSETQ. J gave up 2 bases and V 4 bases, and 8 bases lay outside the gene matches. The chain's CDR3 is CASSLISSGVTDTQYF. As DNA, the CDR3 is TGCGCCAGCAGCCTGATCTCTAGCGGGGTCACAGATACGCAGTATTTT.

The table lists this clone with a few counts. V is TRBV7-2 and J is TRBJ2-3; 7 bases are a match to TRBD1. This CDR3 comprises 14 residues. V shed 6 bases and J 4 bases; nucleotides not matched to a gene: 7. Germline-derived CDR1 and CDR2 are SGHTA and FQGNSA. The CDR3 region is CASRLATGSDTQYF. CDR3 in DNA: TGTGCCAGCAGGTTGGCGACAGGGTCAGATACGCAGTATTTT.

The J gene is TRBJ1-2, the V gene TRBV6-6; TRBD1 might be the D (6 bases). The germline gives CDR1 MNHNY, CDR2 SVGAGI (reference sequence). Trimming pared 5 bases from V and 6 bases from J, leaving 13 bases between. The CDR3 covers 13 residues. CDR3 sequence (DNA): TGTGCCAGCAGTCTTCGAGGACAGCATGGCTACACCTTC. This sequence encodes CASSLRGQHGYTF.

This clone was recorded a few times. The chain couples TRBV27 to TRBJ1-3; D not resolved. The CDR3 consists of 11 residues. Germline assignment: CDR1 MNHEY and CDR2 SMNVEV (reference sequence). The V end lost 5 bases, the J end lost 4 bases, and 3 bases lay between the germline ends. This chain's CDR3 is CASSQGNTIYF. The CDR3 DNA reads TGTGCCAGCAGTCAGGGAAACACCATATATTTT.

This clone has more than one count but fewer than ten. A single base separates this from a much larger clone, so it may be a read error. The chain is built from TRBV6-5 and TRBJ1-1; unclear D gene. CDR1 is MNHEY, CDR2 SVGAGI, per germline. V was pared by 6 bases and J by 1 base, with 6 bases between. This CDR3 contains 12 residues. The CDR3 DNA is TGTGCCAGCAGCCCGGGGAACACTGAAGCTTTCTTT. It specifies CASSPGNTEAFF.

The chain combines TRBV5-5 with TRBJ2-1; 16 bases align to TRBD2. J gave up 10 bases and V 3 bases, and 7 bases lay outside the gene matches. This CDR3 contains 16 residues. Germline V gene data show CDR1 as SGHKS and CDR2 as YYEKEE (reference sequence). The CDR3 region has the DNA TGTGCCAGCAGCTCACTAGGGACTAGCGGGGGGGAAGAGCAGTTCTTC. Translating gives CASSSLGTSGGEEQFF.

This chain connects TRBV27 to TRBJ2-2; 12 positions match TRBD1. The CDR3 has 15 amino acids. Germline CDR1 and CDR2: MNHEY and SMNVEV (reference sequence). V dropped 4 bases and J dropped 3; count of bases not matched to a gene: 0. CDR3: CASSWDRGHTGELFF. The CDR3 region has the DNA TGTGCCAGCAGTTGGGACAGGGGGCACACCGGGGAGCTGTTTTTT.

The genes are TRBV5-1 and TRBJ2-2; no reliable D call. CDR1 is SGHRS, CDR2 YFSETQ, per germline. CDR3 size: 13 residues. V lost 1 base and J 6 bases, leaving 7 bases between the germline ends. DNA for the CDR3: TGCGCCAGCAGCTTGCGTGGGCCCGGGGAGCTGTTTTTT. Its translation is CASSLRGPGELFF.

This clone was observed a few times. The J gene is TRBJ2-1, the V gene TRBV7-9; 14 bases fit TRBD2. The CDR3 extends over 15 amino acids. The V gene end was trimmed by 5 bases and the J gene end by 7 bases; junction bases not matched to a gene: 4. Germline CDR1 is SEHNR and CDR2 is FQNEAQ (reference sequence). As DNA, the CDR3 is TGTGCCAGCAGCGTGACTAGCGGGGGGGCAAATGAGCAGTTCTTC. It is translated as CASSVTSGGANEQFF.

In its sample, this clone was seen a few times. V and J are TRBV5-8 and TRBJ2-5; 11 bases align to TRBD1. Germline V CDR1 and CDR2: SGHTS, YDEGEE. The J segment lost 5 bases and the V segment lost 4 bases, leaving 10 bases of the junction unmatched. The CDR3 consists of 16 residues. The CDR3 loop is CASSAGDRGIEETQYF. The CDR3 DNA sequence: TGTGCCAGCAGCGCCGGGGACAGGGGGATAGAGGAGACCCAGTACTTC.

This clone was counted a few times. The J gene is TRBJ1-1, the V gene TRBV6-5; perhaps TRBD1 as D (5 bases). CDR1 is MNHEY and CDR2 is SVGAGI in the germline V gene. The length of the CDR3 is 12 residues. V lost 0 bases to trimming and J lost 9 bases, with 8 bases between them. CDR3 DNA sequence: TGTGCCAGCAGTTACTCCGACAGTAAAGCTTTCTTT. As protein: CASSYSDSKAFF.

The chain uses TRBV2 and TRBJ1-6; 8 nucleotides match TRBD1. The V gene's germline CDR1 is SNHLY and CDR2 FYNNEI. The CDR3 runs 14 residues. The V segment lost 4 bases and the J segment 7 bases; nucleotides outside the gene matches: 3. This CDR3 is CASSVGQANSPLHF. The CDR3 bases are TGTGCCAGCAGTGTGGGACAGGCGAATTCACCCCTCCACTTT.

The rearrangement joins TRBV5-1 to TRBJ1-1; the match to TRBD1 covers 7 bases. This CDR3 is built from 13 residues. Trimming cost V 0 bases and J 7 bases; bases outside gene matches: 3. Germline V lookup: CDR1 SGHRS, CDR2 YFSETQ. CDR3 DNA sequence: TGCGCCAGCAGCTTGGTCGGGACAGATGAAGCTTTCTTT. Protein sequence: CASSLVGTDEAFF.

This clone was counted only a few times. This rearrangement joins TRBV2 to TRBJ2-2; the match to TRBD2 covers 10 bases. The V gene end was trimmed by 2 bases and the J gene end by 7 bases; junction bases not matched to a gene: 4. Germline values: CDR1 SNHLY, CDR2 FYNNEI. The CDR3 is made up of 15 amino acids. CDR3 bases: TGTGCCAGCAGTGAAATAGCGGGGGGACGCGGGGAGCTGTTTTTT. Protein sequence: CASSEIAGGRGELFF.

This clone has more than one count but fewer than ten. V gene TRBV27 combines with J gene TRBJ1-2, with 9 bases that match TRBD1. The CDR3 has 14 residues. Trimming took 5 bases from V and 5 from J; bases not matched to a gene: 6. The germline V gene encodes CDR1 MNHEY and CDR2 SMNVEV (reference sequence). CDR3 protein: CASSTADRGYGYTF. CDR3 nucleotide sequence: TGTGCCAGCAGTACCGCGGACAGGGGATATGGCTACACCTTC.

This clone was seen a few times. The chain uses TRBV14 and TRBJ2-7; the D gene is possibly TRBD2 (7 bases). Germline CDR1 reads SGHDN; CDR2 reads FVKESK. V was shortened by 1 base and J by 1 base, with 17 bases between the two germline ends. The CDR3 length is 17 residues. DNA of the CDR3: TGTGCCAGCAGCCAAGGGGGGGGCAGGGACCGTTCCTACGAGCAGTACTTC. This translates into CASSQGGGRDRSYEQYF.

Note on this clone: One end of the junction is discordant with germline, which a read error may explain. The chain carries TRBV11-2 and TRBJ1-2, with D maybe TRBD1 (6 bases). The CDR3 has 15 amino acids. Germline V gives CDR1 SGHAT, CDR2 FQNNGV. The DNA for the CDR3 is TGTGCCAGCAGCTTAGATCCAGGGGAGAACTATGGCTACTCCTTC. This gives the protein CASSLDPGENYGYSF.